Shown below are 2 T cell receptor beta chains from a single sample sequenced in a study of spatial heterogeneity in lung cancer. A single record per CDR3 protein comes from TCRdb applying MiXCR to the 5' RACE reads. The sample has approximately 3,000 distinct CDR3 sequences, 15% to 20% seen once. General study results and limits: Expanded intratumoral alpha and beta TCR counts tracked tumor mutation counts.

As to time point: sample taken at primary tumor resection. These receptors are not linked to any known antigen. The sequencing here drew on lung tumor tissue, taken at surgery. These receptors were taken from a male donor with early-stage non-small cell lung cancer.

By share, this clonotype counts as medium-sized. The genes are TRBV7-3 and TRBJ2-6, with unresolved D. Trimming removed 1 base at V and 2 bases at J, with 15 bases between. Germline CDR1 is SGHTA and CDR2 is FQGTGA. The CDR3 loop spans 18 amino acids. As DNA, the CDR3 is TGTGCCAGCAGCTTAATTGGAGTCCGCGCGGCTGGGGCCAACGTCCTGACTTTC. Translating gives CASSLIGVRAAGANVLTF.

This clonotype came up a few times. The chain employs TRBV3-1 and TRBJ1-2, with a weak D call TRBD1 (6 bases). V gave up 5 bases and J gave up 4 bases, with 14 bases separating them. This CDR3 has 14 amino acids. Germline V CDR1 and CDR2: LGHDT, YNNKEL (reference sequence). CDR3 sequence (DNA): TGTGCCAGCAGCTTCGGCGGACAGAGCTATGGCTACACCTTC. As protein: CASSFGGQSYGYTF.